This entry describes one T cell receptor beta chain. Sequencing used immunoSEQ multiplex PCR; TCRdb keeps in-frame clones, though not all of them. The profile shows about 56,000 clones, roughly 95% of them singletons. The entry originates in a study of technical replicates of blood from a few donors. Source material: PBMCs. The sequence came from a human donor in good health. Some clones in this sample may be carry-over from other donors' samples.

CDR3 region: CASSLYGRGSTDTQYF. The CDR3 DNA follows: TGTGCCAGCAGCTTGTATGGCAGGGGAAGCACAGATACGCAGTATTTT. This chain joins TRBV5-5 and TRBJ2-3, with a tentative D call TRBD1 (6 bases). V was shortened by 1 base and J by 0 bases, with 12 bases between the two germline ends. Germline CDR1 reads SGHKS; CDR2 reads YYEKEE (reference sequence). The CDR3 is made up of 16 amino acids. The whole variable domain, filled in from reference TRBV5-5 and TRBJ2-3, reads DAGVTQSPTHLIKTRGQQVTLRCSPISGHKSVSWYQQVLGQGPQFIFQYYEKEERGRGNFPDRFSARQFPNYSSELNVNALLLGDSALYLCASSLYGRGSTDTQYFGPGTRLTVL.